Below are 21 T cell receptor beta chains sequenced from a single sample in a study of cytomegalovirus exposure and HLA in healthy donors. Assay: immunoSEQ multiplex PCR; the TCRdb copy retains only in-frame clones and omits some. The sample shows about 43,000 clones, 90% to 95% of them seen only once. What was sequenced was PBMCs. The receptor source for this set is a young man in good health and CMV-seronegative.

This clone showed up just a few times. The CDR3 DNA reads TGTGCCAGCTCTAGCGGGAGTCTAGATGAGCAGTTCTTC. It yields the protein CASSSGSLDEQFF. The rearrangement joins TRBV6-1 to TRBJ2-1, with 10 bases lining up with TRBD2. There are 13 residues in the CDR3. The trim removed 8 bases at V and 8 bases at J, leaving 6 bases unmatched. In germline, CDR1 is MNHNS, CDR2 SASEGT.

The rearrangement links TRBV6-1 to TRBJ1-5; tentatively, D is TRBD1 (5 bases). V lost 3 bases and J 0 bases, leaving 9 bases between the germline ends. Germline V gene sequence: CDR1 MNHNS, CDR2 SASEGT. The CDR3 covers 15 residues. DNA for the CDR3: TGTGCCAGCAGTGACAATAGGGGTAGCAATCAGCCCCAGCATTTT. This sequence encodes CASSDNRGSNQPQHF.

The V call is TRBV5-5, the J call TRBJ2-5, with 9 nucleotides matching TRBD2. Germline loops: CDR1 SGHKS, CDR2 YYEKEE (reference sequence). V shed 6 bases, J shed 5 bases, and the junction held 17 bases outside the gene matches. The CDR3 runs 17 residues. The CDR3 is CASTSPPLIAGVETQYF. CDR3 sequence (DNA): TGTGCCAGCACCTCACCCCCGTTAATAGCGGGAGTCGAGACCCAGTACTTC.

The chain is built from TRBV19 and TRBJ1-5, with 12 bases fitting TRBD1. Germline V gene lookup returns CDR1 LNHDA and CDR2 SQIVND (reference sequence). V lost 3 bases to trimming and J lost 7 bases; unmatched junction nucleotides: 7. The CDR3 has 16 residues. The CDR3 spells CASSIPGQGARQPQHF. In DNA, the CDR3 is TGTGCCAGTAGTATCCCGGGACAGGGGGCGCGGCAGCCCCAGCATTTT.

The chain recombines TRBV19 with TRBJ1-1; perhaps TRBD1 as D (5 bases). The CDR3 runs 14 residues. Trimming removed 6 bases from V and 0 bases from J, with 11 bases in between. CDR1 is LNHDA, CDR2 SQIVND, per germline (reference sequence). CDR3 in amino acids: CASRDPTVNTEAFF. The CDR3 DNA sequence: TGTGCCAGTAGGGACCCGACAGTGAACACTGAAGCTTTCTTT.

This rearrangement joins TRBV2 to TRBJ2-7; the D gene is possibly TRBD1 (6 bases). With 6 bases removed from V and 0 bases from J, the gap between germline ends came to 18 bases. This CDR3 contains 16 residues. Per the germline V gene, CDR1 is SNHLY and CDR2 is FYNNEI. The CDR3 DNA follows: TGTGCCAGCAGGAACCCCGGGACACCGAGCTCCTACGAGCAGTACTTC. Translation gives CASRNPGTPSSYEQYF.

The chain couples TRBV29-1 to TRBJ2-5; 9 bases are a match to TRBD2. The CDR3 is 14 residues long. From germline, CDR1 is SQVTM and CDR2 ANQGSEA. After removal of 6 bases from V and 4 bases from J, the junction contained 9 bases not matched to a gene. The CDR3 DNA follows: TGCAGCGTCGTTAGCGGGAGTGGAGGAGAGACCCAGTACTTC. Translating it yields CSVVSGSGGETQYF.

This clone was picked up one time. This chain connects TRBV28 to TRBJ2-4; 7 bases map to TRBD2. Per the germline V gene, CDR1 is MDHEN and CDR2 is SYDVKM. CDR3 size: 14 residues. With V trimmed by 7 bases and J by 3 bases, 6 bases remained unmatched. CDR3 coding DNA: TGTGCCAGCAACCCTAGCGGAATCAAAAACATTCAGTACTTC. Protein product: CASNPSGIKNIQYF. The full variable domain, rest sourced from reference TRBV28 and TRBJ2-4, is DVKVTQSSRYLVKRTGEKVFLECVQDMDHENMFWYRQDPGLGLRLIYFSYDVKMKEKGDIPEGYSVSREKKERFSLILESASTNQTSMYLCASNPSGIKNIQYFGAGTRLSVL.

This CDR3 is CASSPNLSGASYNEQFF. The CDR3 DNA is TGTGCCAGCAGCCCCAACCTAAGCGGGGCCTCCTACAATGAGCAGTTCTTC. The chain uses TRBV7-3 and TRBJ2-1; 7 nucleotides match TRBD2. J was trimmed by 0 bases and V by 5 bases; bases with no gene match: 10. The germline V gene encodes CDR1 SGHTA and CDR2 FQGTGA. The CDR3 is made up of 17 amino acids.

J is TRBJ2-3 and V is TRBV5-1; 9 nucleotides align to TRBD2. Germline CDR1 and CDR2: SGHRS and YFSETQ. The CDR3 covers 17 residues. J lost 0 bases, V lost 6 bases, and 11 bases had no gene match. The CDR3 DNA follows: TGCGCCAGCAAACCACGGTTAGCGGGGGCTAGCACAGATACGCAGTATTTT. It specifies CASKPRLAGASTDTQYF.

J is TRBJ2-1 and V is TRBV6-6, with 7 bases identical to TRBD1. The CDR3 is 15 residues long. The V and J ends lost 2 bases and 6 bases, in that order; junction bases with no gene match: 7. Per germline, CDR1 MNHNY and CDR2 SVGAGI (reference sequence). CDR3 sequence reads: CASSYGQVFGNEQFF. DNA for the CDR3: TGTGCCAGCAGTTACGGACAGGTCTTTGGCAATGAGCAGTTCTTC.

The chain carries TRBV29-1 and TRBJ2-1; 15 bases are a match to TRBD2. Trimming cost V 7 bases and J 9 bases; bases outside gene matches: 10. Germline loops: CDR1 SQVTM, CDR2 ANQGSEA. This CDR3 has 15 amino acids. CDR3 residues: CSGQPGLAGGSEQFF. CDR3 nucleotide sequence: TGCAGCGGACAACCGGGACTAGCGGGGGGATCTGAGCAGTTCTTC.

The chain combines TRBV2 with TRBJ2-1; no firm D call. The V end was cut by 4 bases, the J end by 1 base, with 5 bases between. Germline V gives CDR1 SNHLY, CDR2 FYNNEI. CDR3 length: 13 residues. This CDR3 reads CASSGQSYNEQFF. In DNA, the CDR3 is TGTGCCAGCAGTGGGCAGTCCTACAATGAGCAGTTCTTC.

This clone was seen more than once but under ten times. The chain couples TRBV6-5 to TRBJ1-1; D gene uncertain. V dropped 0 bases and J dropped 5 bases, with 7 bases sitting between them. Germline V gene sequence: CDR1 MNHEY, CDR2 SVGAGI. The CDR3 length is 13 residues. The CDR3 loop is CASSYSEVTEAFF. CDR3 bases: TGTGCCAGCAGTTACTCGGAGGTTACTGAAGCTTTCTTT.

The rearrangement uses TRBV10-3 and TRBJ2-1; the match to TRBD2 covers 13 bases. Looked up from germline, CDR1 is ENHRY and CDR2 is SYGVKD. The ends lost 9 bases at V and 9 bases at J; junction bases unmatched: 11. CDR3 size: 15 residues. The CDR3 DNA follows: TGTGCCATAAGGTCCGGGACTAGCGGGACTTCTGAGCAGTTCTTC. Translated: CAIRSGTSGTSEQFF.

This clone was counted a single time. This CDR3 reads CSVDLGHEQYF. The CDR3 DNA reads as TGCAGCGTTGATCTGGGCCACGAGCAGTACTTC. This chain connects TRBV29-1 to TRBJ2-7, with D unresolved. The CDR3 sequence is 11 residues long. Germline loops: CDR1 SQVTM, CDR2 ANQGSEA. Trimming pared 3 bases from V and 5 bases from J, leaving 8 bases between.

This clone was seen just once. This chain connects TRBV4-1 to TRBJ1-2, with 9 positions matching TRBD1. V was pared by 2 bases and J by 8 bases, with 9 bases of the junction left unmatched. The germline V gene encodes CDR1 MGHRA and CDR2 YSYEKL. CDR3 size: 15 residues. The CDR3: CASSQTGTGKLGYTF. CDR3 nucleotides: TGCGCCAGCAGCCAAACCGGGACAGGGAAACTCGGCTACACCTTC.

The CDR3 region has the DNA TGTGCCAGCAGCTTTGGGGGGCAGGGGGCCGTCTATGGCTACACCTTC. Translation gives CASSFGGQGAVYGYTF. The V gene is TRBV7-9, the J gene TRBJ1-2; 8 bases match TRBD1. The CDR3 length is 16 residues. Per germline, CDR1 SEHNR and CDR2 FQNEAQ (reference sequence). V dropped 3 bases and J dropped 4; count of bases not matched to a gene: 10.

The V and J genes are TRBV18 and TRBJ1-4; weak D call: TRBD1 (5 bases). Germline-derived CDR1 and CDR2 are KGHSH and LQKENI. Trimming cost V 3 bases and J 2 bases, with 16 bases left between them. This CDR3 is 17 amino acids long. The CDR3 bases are TGTGCCAGCTCACCGGGGACTCCGGGGACGACTAATGAAAAACTGTTTTTT. Its translation is CASSPGTPGTTNEKLFF.

This clone appeared a single time. The chain links TRBV6-5 to TRBJ2-2; D is unclear. The CDR3 is 15 amino acids. In germline, CDR1 is MNHEY, CDR2 SVGAGI. The V and J ends lost 5 bases and 3 bases respectively, with 13 bases between them. As DNA, the CDR3 is TGTGCCAGCAGTGTAGTGGTCTCGGACACCGGGGAGCTGTTTTTT. This translates into CASSVVVSDTGELFF.

V is TRBV5-8 and J is TRBJ2-3; D remains ambiguous. Germline V gives CDR1 SGHTS, CDR2 YDEGEE. Trimming stripped 0 bases from V and 2 bases from J, with 10 bases between. The CDR3 sequence is 15 residues long. DNA of the CDR3: TGTGCCAGCAGCTTGGGACTTAAAAACACAGATACGCAGTATTTT. This encodes CASSLGLKNTDTQYF.